The 30 T cell receptor beta chains below were found in one sample sequenced in a study of CD8 T cells in Susac syndrome. RNA, at roughly 0.45 to 1 ug, was reverse transcribed with random hexamers. TCRdb re-derived calls from the immunoSEQ multiplex PCR reads in MiXCR, one entry per CDR3 protein. The sample has approximately 110,000 distinct CDR3 sequences, about 95% seen once. Sequenced: CD4+ T cells from PBMCs. Every receptor here comes from a human donor in good health.

The chain combines TRBV29-1 with TRBJ1-2, with 7 bases aligning to TRBD1. This CDR3 comprises 14 residues. V was pared by 3 bases and J by 4 bases, with 8 bases of the junction left unmatched. Germline CDR1 and CDR2: SQVTM and ANQGSEA. CDR3: CSVESPTGTYGYTF. The CDR3 DNA follows: TGCAGCGTTGAGTCTCCGACAGGGACCTATGGCTACACCTTC.

The chain has TRBV2 and TRBJ1-5; weak D call: TRBD1 (6 bases). The V gene lost 6 bases and the J gene lost 0 bases, with 12 bases spanning the gap. The CDR3 length is 15 residues. The germline V gene encodes CDR1 SNHLY and CDR2 FYNNEI. Here the CDR3 DNA reads TGTGCCAGCAGGCTAACAGGGAATAGCAATCAGCCCCAGCATTTT. It is translated as CASRLTGNSNQPQHF.

The chain employs TRBV3-1 and TRBJ2-7; 7 nucleotides line up with TRBD1. This CDR3 region has 16 residues. Germline CDR1 reads LGHDT; CDR2 reads YNNKEL (reference sequence). After removal of 0 bases from V and 2 bases from J, the junction contained 7 bases not matched to a gene. The chain's CDR3 is CASSQERGQGAYEQYF. For the CDR3, the DNA is TGTGCCAGCAGCCAAGAAAGGGGTCAGGGGGCCTACGAGCAGTACTTC.

This chain joins TRBV20-1 and TRBJ2-2; the match to TRBD2 covers 8 bases. CDR1 is DFQATT, CDR2 SNEGSKA, per germline (reference sequence). The CDR3 length is 15 residues. V lost 1 base, J lost 4 bases, and 5 bases stayed unmatched. DNA of the CDR3: TGCAGTGCTAGAGTCGGCGGGACTAGCACCGGGGAGCTGTTTTTT. Its protein is CSARVGGTSTGELFF.

The rearrangement links TRBV11-3 to TRBJ2-7; D remains ambiguous. Trimming left V 5 bases short and J 0 bases short, with 17 bases between. CDR3 length: 16 residues. From germline, CDR1 is SGHNT and CDR2 YENEEA. The CDR3 bases are TGTGCCAGCAGCCCAAGGGTCGGCGCCAGCTCCTACGAGCAGTACTTC. Translated: CASSPRVGASSYEQYF.

The chain has TRBV10-3 and TRBJ2-5, with 10 bases that match TRBD2. CDR1 and CDR2 from the germline V gene are ENHRY and SYGVKD. This CDR3 comprises 16 residues. After removal of 3 bases from V and 5 bases from J, the junction contained 9 bases not matched to a gene. CDR3 region: CAISEGQRGGLETQYF. The CDR3 nucleotides read TGTGCCATCAGTGAAGGTCAGCGGGGGGGCCTTGAGACCCAGTACTTC.

The V and J genes are TRBV20-1 and TRBJ1-3; the D is unclear. Trimming took 5 bases from V and 0 from J, leaving 11 bases between them. In germline, CDR1 is DFQATT, CDR2 SNEGSKA (reference sequence). This CDR3 has 14 amino acids. Written as DNA, the CDR3 is TGCAGTGCTCCGGACGGAGACTCTGGAAACACCATATATTTT. Protein product: CSAPDGDSGNTIYF.

This chain joins TRBV15 and TRBJ2-5; D is possibly TRBD1 or TRBD2 (6 bases each). Looked up from germline, CDR1 is LNHNV and CDR2 is YYDKDF (reference sequence). CDR3 size: 14 residues. The ends were cut back, 0 bases at V and 4 bases at J, with 9 bases in the middle. The CDR3 sequence is CATSRDRGGETQYF. The CDR3, as DNA: TGTGCCACCAGCAGAGACAGGGGAGGAGAGACCCAGTACTTC.

The rearrangement uses TRBV2 and TRBJ2-5; D is unclear. Trimming removed 7 bases from V and 5 bases from J, with 11 bases in between. The CDR3 sequence is 12 residues long. Germline V gives CDR1 SNHLY, CDR2 FYNNEI. The CDR3 sequence: CASKVVGETQYF. The CDR3 DNA reads TGTGCCAGCAAAGTCGTGGGGGAGACCCAGTACTTC.

The chain is built from TRBV19 and TRBJ1-1; D unresolved. This CDR3 spans 14 amino acids. From germline, CDR1 is LNHDA and CDR2 SQIVND (reference sequence). The V end lost 4 bases, the J end lost 5 bases, and 14 bases lay between the germline ends. This CDR3 reads CASSTTGRRTEAFF. The CDR3 DNA reads as TGTGCCAGTAGTACCACCGGGAGAAGAACTGAAGCTTTCTTT.

The chain links TRBV12-3 or TRBV12-4 to TRBJ2-1; tentatively, D is TRBD2 (6 bases). The V end lost 3 bases, the J end lost 3 bases, and 12 bases lay between the germline ends. The CDR3 covers 15 residues. The CDR3 region is CASSFSGARYNEQFF. The CDR3 nucleotides are TGTGCCAGCAGTTTTAGCGGAGCCCGCTACAATGAGCAGTTCTTC.

The rearrangement links TRBV20-1 to TRBJ1-1; D perhaps matches TRBD1 (6 bases). With 5 bases removed from V and 8 bases from J, the gap between germline ends came to 18 bases. Germline values: CDR1 DFQATT, CDR2 SNEGSKA (reference sequence). There are 13 residues in the CDR3. The CDR3 DNA reads TGCAGTGCTCCGAGGACAGAGGGGTACGAAGCTTTCTTT. This translates into CSAPRTEGYEAFF.

This chain connects TRBV30 to TRBJ2-5; D unresolved. Germline loops: CDR1 GTSNPN, CDR2 SVGIG (reference sequence). This CDR3 comprises 13 residues. The germline V and J ends were trimmed by 2 bases and 1 base, with 8 bases remaining between them. This CDR3 is CAWSFLLQETQYF. Here the CDR3 DNA reads TGTGCCTGGAGTTTCCTCCTCCAAGAGACCCAGTACTTC.

CDR3 nucleotides: TGCGCCAGCAGCTTGAGGCTAGCGGGAGCCCAAGAGACCCAGTACTTC. Translating gives CASSLRLAGAQETQYF. The chain recombines TRBV5-1 with TRBJ2-5, with TRBD2 identical over 10 bases. CDR3 length: 16 amino acids. The trim removed 1 base at V and 1 base at J, leaving 4 bases unmatched. Germline CDR1 and CDR2: SGHRS and YFSETQ.

This clonotype was counted a single time. The rearrangement joins TRBV7-9 to TRBJ1-1, with D maybe TRBD1 (5 bases). This CDR3 has 12 amino acids. With 7 bases removed from V and 4 bases from J, the gap between germline ends came to 10 bases. CDR1 is SEHNR and CDR2 is FQNEAQ in the germline V gene (reference sequence). The chain's CDR3 is CASTFGGTEAFF. CDR3 bases: TGTGCCAGCACCTTTGGGGGCACTGAAGCTTTCTTT.

The chain recombines TRBV19 with TRBJ2-6; D gene ambiguous. The CDR3 length is 15 residues. The V gene's germline CDR1 is LNHDA and CDR2 SQIVND (reference sequence). V shed 2 bases and J shed 1 base, with 6 bases lying between them. Here the CDR3 reads CASSITGSGANVLTF. In DNA form, the CDR3 reads TGTGCCAGTAGTATAACGGGTTCTGGGGCCAACGTCCTGACTTTC.

V is TRBV4-1 and J is TRBJ2-1; D is unresolved. Trimming took 6 bases from V and 3 from J, leaving 12 bases between them. Germline V CDR1 and CDR2: MGHRA, YSYEKL. This CDR3 spans 14 amino acids. The CDR3 sequence: CASRERTDYNEQFF. CDR3 nucleotides: TGCGCCAGCAGGGAACGGACCGACTACAATGAGCAGTTCTTC.

This chain links TRBV5-1 with TRBJ2-2; a weak D match, TRBD2 (5 bases). V dropped 0 bases and J dropped 4 bases, with 10 bases sitting between them. Germline-derived CDR1 and CDR2 are SGHRS and YFSETQ. The CDR3 spans 15 residues. CDR3 bases: TGCGCCAGCAGCTTGGGACAAGGAGGCACCGGGGAGCTGTTTTTT. This gives the protein CASSLGQGGTGELFF. The full variable domain, completed using reference TRBV5-1 and TRBJ2-2, is KAGVTQTPRYLIKTRGQQVTLSCSPISGHRSVSWYQQTPGQGLQFLFEYFSETQRNKGNFPGRFSGRQFSNSRSEMNVSTLELGDSALYLCASSLGQGGTGELFFGEGSRLTVL.

The table lists this clonotype with a count of one. This sequence joins TRBV9 and TRBJ2-5; TRBD2 matches 9 bases. The junction had 8 bases not matched to a gene; V was cut back by 0 bases and J by 5 bases. The CDR3 totals 16 residues. Germline CDR1 reads SGDLS; CDR2 reads YYNGEE. The CDR3 sequence is CASSVAVAGVGETQYF. DNA for the CDR3: TGTGCCAGCAGCGTAGCAGTAGCGGGAGTAGGGGAGACCCAGTACTTC. The full variable domain, its missing parts supplied by reference TRBV9 and TRBJ2-5, is DSGVTQTPKHLITATGQRVTLRCSPRSGDLSVYWYQQSLDQGLQFLIQYYNGEERAKGNILERFSAQQFPDLHSELNLSSLELGDSALYFCASSVAVAGVGETQYFGPGTRLLVL.

The chain combines TRBV6-5 with TRBJ1-6; D is ambiguous. The CDR3 consists of 15 residues. Per germline, CDR1 MNHEY and CDR2 SVGAGI. The V and J ends lost 2 bases and 3 bases respectively, with 8 bases between them. The DNA for the CDR3 is TGTGCCAGCAGTTACGGGCAGTACTATAATTCACCCCTCCACTTT. Translation gives CASSYGQYYNSPLHF.

This chain connects TRBV5-1 to TRBJ2-2, with 10 positions matching TRBD2. The trim removed 4 bases at V and 5 bases at J, leaving 8 bases unmatched. Germline V gene sequence: CDR1 SGHRS, CDR2 YFSETQ. There are 16 residues in the CDR3. The chain's CDR3 is CASSPSGRGGTGELFF. Here the CDR3 DNA reads TGCGCCAGCAGCCCTAGCGGGAGAGGGGGAACCGGGGAGCTGTTTTTT.

The chain uses TRBV3-1 and TRBJ2-4; no definite D call. The CDR3 extends over 15 amino acids. Between the trimmed V and J ends, which lost 4 bases and 2 bases, there was a span of 12 bases. Germline V gives CDR1 LGHDT, CDR2 YNNKEL (reference sequence). The CDR3 sequence is CASSPGWAPKNIQYF. The CDR3 coding sequence is TGTGCCAGCAGCCCGGGCTGGGCTCCCAAAAACATTCAGTACTTC.

The chain uses TRBV3-1 and TRBJ2-5; D unclear. V lost 2 bases and J 3 bases, leaving 4 bases between the germline ends. Germline CDR1 LGHDT, CDR2 YNNKEL (reference sequence). The CDR3 is 12 amino acids. CDR3: CASSQFEETQYF. The CDR3 DNA reads as TGTGCCAGCAGCCAATTTGAAGAGACCCAGTACTTC.

V gene TRBV6-6 combines with J gene TRBJ2-7, with D possibly TRBD1 on 5 matching bases. This CDR3 has 14 amino acids. The ends were cut back, 5 bases at V and 3 bases at J, with 14 bases in the middle. Germline V gene lookup returns CDR1 MNHNY and CDR2 SVGAGI (reference sequence). The CDR3 coding sequence is TGTGCCAGCAGTCACCAGGACATATTCTACGAGCAGTACTTC. It encodes CASSHQDIFYEQYF.

The chain uses TRBV6-2 or TRBV6-3 and TRBJ2-1; 8 positions match TRBD2. V lost 5 bases and J lost 7; bases outside the gene matches: 4. Germline V gives CDR1 MNHEY, CDR2 SVGEGT. The CDR3 runs to 13 residues. In DNA form, the CDR3 reads TGTGCCAGCAGTCGGCGACTAGCGAATGAGCAGTTCTTC. It specifies CASSRRLANEQFF.

The chain is built from TRBV7-9 and TRBJ2-2; D tentatively reads TRBD1 or TRBD2 (5 bases each). The CDR3 length is 14 residues. Germline lookup yields CDR1 SEHNR and CDR2 FQNEAQ (reference sequence). The germline V and J ends were trimmed by 3 bases and 6 bases, with 11 bases remaining between them. The CDR3, as DNA: TGTGCCAGCAGCTTTTGGGGGAGCCCCGGGGAGCTGTTTTTT. Translation gives CASSFWGSPGELFF.

The chain couples TRBV3-1 to TRBJ2-7, with D perhaps matching TRBD1 (5 bases). The CDR3 extends over 16 amino acids. Germline CDR1 LGHDT, CDR2 YNNKEL (reference sequence). Trimming removed 1 base from V and 5 bases from J, with 18 bases in between. CDR3 nucleotide sequence: TGTGCCAGCAGCCAAGGGTCTGGGGCAGGAGTCCACGAGCAGTACTTC. Protein sequence: CASSQGSGAGVHEQYF.

The chain couples TRBV29-1 to TRBJ2-5, with D hard to call. This CDR3 has 15 residues. Germline CDR1 reads SQVTM; CDR2 reads ANQGSEA. Trimming took off 1 base at V and 7 bases at J, with 19 bases between the two ends. CDR3 sequence (DNA): TGCAGCGTTGAAGGTGGGAATGAGATTTACGGGACCCAGTACTTC. Translating it yields CSVEGGNEIYGTQYF.

The chain employs TRBV5-6 and TRBJ2-2, with 11 positions matching TRBD2. The CDR3 is 18 amino acids. Losses at the gene ends were 2 bases for V and 7 bases for J; bases not matched to a gene: 13. The germline gives CDR1 SGHDT, CDR2 YYEEEE. Here the CDR3 reads CASSFFSLAGVGLGELFF. The CDR3 DNA reads TGTGCCAGCAGCTTTTTTTCACTAGCGGGAGTTGGGCTCGGGGAGCTGTTTTTT.

The chain couples TRBV19 to TRBJ2-5; D is ambiguous. CDR3 length equals 13 residues. V was shortened by 1 base and J by 3 bases, with 6 bases between the two germline ends. CDR1 and CDR2 from the germline V gene are LNHDA and SQIVND (reference sequence). CDR3 nucleotides: TGTGCCAGTAGTATAGGGAACAAAGAGACCCAGTACTTC. Translating it yields CASSIGNKETQYF.